This record covers a single T cell receptor beta chain. The antigen is unknown. The same CDR3 also results from other DNA sequences found in this sample. Profiling relied on immunoSEQ multiplex PCR, and the TCRdb table lists in-frame clones only, not all of them. The sample holds some 2.3 million clones, more than 85% seen once. This sample was included in a study of shared clonotypes between healthy human individuals. Study-level findings and limits: Relative to memory subsets, naive subsets generally showed larger estimated richness.

In germline, CDR1 is SNHLY, CDR2 FYNNEI. V was trimmed by 5 bases and J by 2 bases, leaving 7 bases between them. CDR3 length: 13 residues. Material: naive CD4+ T cells from PBMCs. Subset indicated: CD45RA+ positively selected. This clonotype was obtained from a man aged 18 to 30 in good health. Some clones in this sample may be carry-over from other donors' samples. The rearrangement joins TRBV2 to TRBJ1-5; no clear D. The CDR3 spells CASSRLGNQPQHF. The CDR3 nucleotides read TGTGCCAGCAGTCGCCTCGGCAATCAGCCCCAGCATTTT.